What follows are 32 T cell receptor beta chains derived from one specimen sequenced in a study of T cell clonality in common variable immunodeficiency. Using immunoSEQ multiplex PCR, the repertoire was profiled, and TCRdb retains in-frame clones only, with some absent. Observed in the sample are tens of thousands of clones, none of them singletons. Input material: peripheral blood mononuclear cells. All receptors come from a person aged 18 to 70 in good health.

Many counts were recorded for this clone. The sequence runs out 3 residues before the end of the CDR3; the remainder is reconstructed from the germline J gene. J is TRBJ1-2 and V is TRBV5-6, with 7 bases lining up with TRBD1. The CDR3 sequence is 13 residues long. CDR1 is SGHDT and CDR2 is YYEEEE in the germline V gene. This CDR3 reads CASSPTGSYDYTF. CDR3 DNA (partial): TGTGCCAGCAGCCCGACAGGGAGCTACGAC.

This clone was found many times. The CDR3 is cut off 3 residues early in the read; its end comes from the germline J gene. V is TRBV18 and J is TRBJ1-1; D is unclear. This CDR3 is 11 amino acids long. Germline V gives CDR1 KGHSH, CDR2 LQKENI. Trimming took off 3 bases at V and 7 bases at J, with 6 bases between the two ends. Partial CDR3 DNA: TGTGCCAGCTCACCGGCAAATGAA. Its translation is CASSPANE. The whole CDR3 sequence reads CASSPANEAFF.

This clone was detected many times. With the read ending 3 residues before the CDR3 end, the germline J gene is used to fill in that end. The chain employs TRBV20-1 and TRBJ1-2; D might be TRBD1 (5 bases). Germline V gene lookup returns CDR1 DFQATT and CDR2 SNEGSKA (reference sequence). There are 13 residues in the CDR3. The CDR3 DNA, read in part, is TGCAGTGCTAGAGATCAATGGGACTTAACC. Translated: CSARDQWDLT. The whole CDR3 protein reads CSARDQWDLTYTF.

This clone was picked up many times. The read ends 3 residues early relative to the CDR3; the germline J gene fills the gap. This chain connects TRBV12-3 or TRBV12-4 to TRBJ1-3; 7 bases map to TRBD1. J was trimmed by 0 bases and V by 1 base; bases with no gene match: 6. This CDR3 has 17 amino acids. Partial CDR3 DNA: TGTGCCAGCAGTTTAGGACAGGGTCGGTTCTCTGGAAACACC. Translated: CASSLGQGRFSGNT. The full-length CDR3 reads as CASSLGQGRFSGNTIYF.

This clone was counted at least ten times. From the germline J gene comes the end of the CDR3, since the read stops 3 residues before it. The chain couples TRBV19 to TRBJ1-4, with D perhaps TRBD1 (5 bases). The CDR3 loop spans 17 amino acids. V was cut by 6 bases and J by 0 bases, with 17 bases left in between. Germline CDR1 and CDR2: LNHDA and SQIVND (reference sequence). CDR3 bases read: TGTGCCAGTAGCAAAGGACAAGGGAAGGCAACTAATGAAAAA. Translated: CASSKGQGKATNEK. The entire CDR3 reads CASSKGQGKATNEKLFF. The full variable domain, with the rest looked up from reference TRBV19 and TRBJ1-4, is DGGITQSPKYLFRKEGQNVTLSCEQNLNHDAMYWYRQDPGQGLRLIYYSQIVNDFQKGDIAEGYSVSREKKESFPLTVTSAQKNPTAFYLCASSKGQGKATNEKLFFGSGTQLSVL.

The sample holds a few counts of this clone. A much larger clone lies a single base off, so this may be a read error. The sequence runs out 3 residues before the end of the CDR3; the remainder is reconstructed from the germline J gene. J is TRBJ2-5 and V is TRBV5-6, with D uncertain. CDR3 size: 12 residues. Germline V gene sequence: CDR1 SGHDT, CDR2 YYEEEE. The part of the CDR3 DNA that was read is TGTGCCAGCAGCTTCTCCGCAGATACC. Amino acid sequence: CASSFSADT. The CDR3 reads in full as CASSFSADTQYF.

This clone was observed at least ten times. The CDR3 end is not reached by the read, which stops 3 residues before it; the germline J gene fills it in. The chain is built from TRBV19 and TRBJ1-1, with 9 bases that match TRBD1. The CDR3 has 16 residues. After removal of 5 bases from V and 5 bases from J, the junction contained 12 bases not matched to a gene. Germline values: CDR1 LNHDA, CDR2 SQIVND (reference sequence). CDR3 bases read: TGTGCCAGTAGTTCACTACAGGGGGCACCCAGGACTGAA. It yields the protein CASSSLQGAPRTE. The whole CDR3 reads CASSSLQGAPRTEAFF.

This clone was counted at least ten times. CDR3 amino acids: CASSLGAITGLDTQYF. CDR3 bases read: TGCGCCAGCAGCTTGGGGGCAATAACAGGGTTGGATACG. The chain recombines TRBV5-1 with TRBJ2-3, with D perhaps TRBD1 (6 bases). The observed sequence ends 3 residues before the CDR3 terminus, with the missing tail filled in from the germline J gene. V was pared by 0 bases and J by 6 bases, with 17 bases between. The CDR3 runs 16 residues. Germline V gives CDR1 SGHRS, CDR2 YFSETQ.

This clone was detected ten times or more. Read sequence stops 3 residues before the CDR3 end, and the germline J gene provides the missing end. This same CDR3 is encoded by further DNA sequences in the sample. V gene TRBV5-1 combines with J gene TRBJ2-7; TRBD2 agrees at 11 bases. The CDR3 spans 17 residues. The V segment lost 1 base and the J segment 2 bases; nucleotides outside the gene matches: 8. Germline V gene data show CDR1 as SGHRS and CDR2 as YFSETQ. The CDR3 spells CASSLSLAGGPTYEQYF. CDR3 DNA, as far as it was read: TGCGCCAGCAGCTTGTCCCTAGCGGGGGGTCCGACCTACGAG.

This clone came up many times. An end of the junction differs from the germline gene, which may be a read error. This chain's CDR3 is CASSQGVDRVSYEQYF. The covered CDR3 bases are TGCGCCAGCAGCCAAGGCGTGGACAGGGTCTCCTACGAG. V usage is TRBV4-2 and J usage is TRBJ2-7; 8 bases are a match to TRBD1. Coverage ceases 3 residues before the CDR3 finishes, and the germline J gene fills in the end. Germline V gene sequence: CDR1 LGHNA, CDR2 YNFKEQ. The CDR3 sequence is 16 residues long.

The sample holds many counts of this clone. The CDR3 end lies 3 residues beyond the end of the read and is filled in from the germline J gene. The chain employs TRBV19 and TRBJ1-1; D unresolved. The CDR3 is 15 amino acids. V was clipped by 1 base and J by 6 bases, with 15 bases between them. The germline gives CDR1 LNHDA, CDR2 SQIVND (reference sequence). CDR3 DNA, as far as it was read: TGTGCCAGTAGTATAGCTCGAATAAGGAGGGCTGAA. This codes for CASSIARIRRAE. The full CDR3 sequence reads CASSIARIRRAEAFF. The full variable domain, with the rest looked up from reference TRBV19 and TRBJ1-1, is DGGITQSPKYLFRKEGQNVTLSCEQNLNHDAMYWYRQDPGQGLRLIYYSQIVNDFQKGDIAEGYSVSREKKESFPLTVTSAQKNPTAFYLCASSIARIRRAEAFFGQGTRLTVV.

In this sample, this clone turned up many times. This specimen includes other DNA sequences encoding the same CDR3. The sequenced part of the CDR3 DNA is TGCAGTGCTAGAGGTACAGGGAGATCTGGAAACACC. Its protein product is CSARGTGRSGNT. The complete CDR3 sequence is CSARGTGRSGNTIYF. The chain recombines TRBV20-1 with TRBJ1-3; a weak D match, TRBD1 (6 bases). The CDR3 extends 3 residues past the end of the read, so its final part is completed from the germline J gene. V dropped 1 base and J dropped 1 base, with 11 bases sitting between them. Germline lookup yields CDR1 DFQATT and CDR2 SNEGSKA (reference sequence). The CDR3 covers 15 residues.

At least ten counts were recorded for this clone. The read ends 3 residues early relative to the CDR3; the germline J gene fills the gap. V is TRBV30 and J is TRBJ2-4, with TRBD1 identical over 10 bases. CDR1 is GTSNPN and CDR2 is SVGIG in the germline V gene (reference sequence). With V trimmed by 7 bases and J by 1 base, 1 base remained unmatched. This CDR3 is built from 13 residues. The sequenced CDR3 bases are TGTGCCTCGGGACAGGGGGCCAAAAACATT. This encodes CASGQGAKNI. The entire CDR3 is CASGQGAKNIQYF.

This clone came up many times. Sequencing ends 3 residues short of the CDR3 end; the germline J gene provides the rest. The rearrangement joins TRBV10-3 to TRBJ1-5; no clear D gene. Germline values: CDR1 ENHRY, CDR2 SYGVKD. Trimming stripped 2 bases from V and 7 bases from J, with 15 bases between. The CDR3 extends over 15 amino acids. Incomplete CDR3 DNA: TGTGCCATCAGTGAGGCGATTCGGGGTGGACAGCCC. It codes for CAISEAIRGGQP. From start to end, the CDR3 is CAISEAIRGGQPQHF.

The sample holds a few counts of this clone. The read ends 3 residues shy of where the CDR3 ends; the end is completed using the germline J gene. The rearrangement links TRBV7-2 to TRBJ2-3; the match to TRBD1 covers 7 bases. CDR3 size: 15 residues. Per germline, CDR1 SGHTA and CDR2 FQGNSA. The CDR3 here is CASSPGQFSNQPQYF. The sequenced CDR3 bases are TGTGCCAGCAGCCCGGGACAGTTTAGCAATCAGCCG.

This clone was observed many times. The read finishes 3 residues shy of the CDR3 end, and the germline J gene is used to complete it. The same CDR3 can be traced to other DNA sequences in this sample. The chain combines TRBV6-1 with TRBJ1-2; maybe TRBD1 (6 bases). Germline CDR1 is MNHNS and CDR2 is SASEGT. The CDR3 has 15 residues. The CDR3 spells CASSELAGGPDTYTF. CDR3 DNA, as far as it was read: TGTGCCAGCAGTGAACTAGCGGGGGGGCCAGATACC.

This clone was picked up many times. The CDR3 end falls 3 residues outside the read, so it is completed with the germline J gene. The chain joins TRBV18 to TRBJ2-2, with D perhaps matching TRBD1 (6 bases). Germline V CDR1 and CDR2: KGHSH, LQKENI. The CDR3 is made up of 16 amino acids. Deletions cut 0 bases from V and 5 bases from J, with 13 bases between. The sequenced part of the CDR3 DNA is TGTGCCAGCTCACCACCGGCGGCCCAGGGGACCGGGGAG. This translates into CASSPPAAQGTGE. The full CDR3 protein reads CASSPPAAQGTGELFF.

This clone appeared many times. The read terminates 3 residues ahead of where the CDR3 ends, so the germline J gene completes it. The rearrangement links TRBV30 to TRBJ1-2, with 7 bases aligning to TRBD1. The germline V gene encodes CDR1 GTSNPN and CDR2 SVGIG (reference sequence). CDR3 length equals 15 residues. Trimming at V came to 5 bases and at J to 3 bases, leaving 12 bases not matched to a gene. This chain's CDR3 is CAWVGFYRGDYGYTF. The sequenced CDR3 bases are TGTGCCTGGGTGGGTTTTTACAGGGGCGACTATGGC.

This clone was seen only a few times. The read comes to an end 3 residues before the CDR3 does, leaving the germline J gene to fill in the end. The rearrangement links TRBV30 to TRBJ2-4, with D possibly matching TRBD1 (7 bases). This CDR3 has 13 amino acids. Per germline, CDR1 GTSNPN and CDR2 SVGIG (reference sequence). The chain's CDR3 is CAFPRGRPYGQYF. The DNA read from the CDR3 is TGTGCCTTTCCCAGGGGGAGGCCCTATGGT.

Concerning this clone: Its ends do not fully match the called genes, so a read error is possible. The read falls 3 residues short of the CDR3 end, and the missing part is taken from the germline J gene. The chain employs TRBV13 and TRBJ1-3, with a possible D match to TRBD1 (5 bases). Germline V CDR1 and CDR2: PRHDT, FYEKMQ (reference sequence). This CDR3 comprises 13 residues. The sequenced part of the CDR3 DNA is TGTGCCAGCAGCTCCTACCAGGGAAACACG. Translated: CASSSYQGNT. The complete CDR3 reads CASSSYQGNTIYF.

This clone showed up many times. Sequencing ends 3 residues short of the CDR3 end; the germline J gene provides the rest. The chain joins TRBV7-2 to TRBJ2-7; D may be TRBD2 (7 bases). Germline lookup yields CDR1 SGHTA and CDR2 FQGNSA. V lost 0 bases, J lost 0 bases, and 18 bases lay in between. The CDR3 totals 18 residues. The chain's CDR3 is CASSLAALWRGLSYEQYF. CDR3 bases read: TGTGCCAGCAGCTTAGCCGCCTTGTGGCGGGGGCTCTCCTACGAG.

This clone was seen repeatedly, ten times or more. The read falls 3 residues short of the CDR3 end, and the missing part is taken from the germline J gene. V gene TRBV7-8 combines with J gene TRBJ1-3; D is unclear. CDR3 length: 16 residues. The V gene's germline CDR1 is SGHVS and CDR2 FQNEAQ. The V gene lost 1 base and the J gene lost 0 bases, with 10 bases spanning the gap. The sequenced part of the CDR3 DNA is TGTGCCAGCAGCTTAGATACACCCCACTCTGGAAACACC. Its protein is CASSLDTPHSGNT. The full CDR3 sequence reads CASSLDTPHSGNTIYF.

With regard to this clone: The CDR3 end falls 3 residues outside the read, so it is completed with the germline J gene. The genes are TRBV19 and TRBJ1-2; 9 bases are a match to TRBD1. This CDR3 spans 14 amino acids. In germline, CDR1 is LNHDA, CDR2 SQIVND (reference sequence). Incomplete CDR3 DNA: TGTGCCAGTAGTCCAGGGACAGGGTCCTACGAC. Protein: CASSPGTGSYD. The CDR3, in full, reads CASSPGTGSYDYTF.

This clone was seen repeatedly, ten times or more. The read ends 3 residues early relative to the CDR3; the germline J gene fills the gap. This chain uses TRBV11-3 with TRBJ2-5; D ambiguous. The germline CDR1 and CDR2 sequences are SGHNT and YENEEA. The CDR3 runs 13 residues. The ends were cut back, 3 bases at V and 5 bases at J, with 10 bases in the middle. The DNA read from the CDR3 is TGTGCCAGCAGCTTCCGACATTCCGAGACC. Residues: CASSFRHSET. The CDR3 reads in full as CASSFRHSETQYF.

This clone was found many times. The sequenced CDR3 bases are TGTGCCAGCTCTCGGACAGGAGTACAAGAGACG. Residues: CASSRTGVQET. The full CDR3 is CASSRTGVQETQYF. V and J are TRBV18 and TRBJ2-3; 7 bases line up with TRBD1. The CDR3 extends 3 residues past the end of the read, so its final part is completed from the germline J gene. CDR3 size: 14 residues. From germline, CDR1 is KGHSH and CDR2 LQKENI.

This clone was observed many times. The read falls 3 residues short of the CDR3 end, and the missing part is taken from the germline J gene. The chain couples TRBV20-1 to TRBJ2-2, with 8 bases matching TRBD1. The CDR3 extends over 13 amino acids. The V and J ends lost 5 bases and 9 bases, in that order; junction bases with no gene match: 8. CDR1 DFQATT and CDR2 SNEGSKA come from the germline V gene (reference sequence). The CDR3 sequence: CSAPRTGSRELFF. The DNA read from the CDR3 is TGCAGTGCTCCCCGGACAGGGAGTAGGGAG.

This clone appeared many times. This CDR3 is CASSEAGGNQPQHF. The DNA read from the CDR3 is TGTGCCAGCAGTGAAGCAGGGGGCAATCAGCCC. The rearrangement links TRBV6-1 to TRBJ1-5, with D possibly matching TRBD1 (5 bases). The CDR3 extends 3 residues past the end of the read, so its final part is completed from the germline J gene. Trimming took 0 bases from V and 2 from J, leaving 5 bases between them. Germline values: CDR1 MNHNS, CDR2 SASEGT. CDR3 length equals 14 residues.

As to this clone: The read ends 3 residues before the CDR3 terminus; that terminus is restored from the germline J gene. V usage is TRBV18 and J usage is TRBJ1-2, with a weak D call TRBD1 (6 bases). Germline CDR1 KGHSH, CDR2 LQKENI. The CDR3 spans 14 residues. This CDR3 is CASSPTGGVDTYTF. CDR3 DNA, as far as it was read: TGTGCCAGCTCACCAACGGGGGGCGTAGATACC.

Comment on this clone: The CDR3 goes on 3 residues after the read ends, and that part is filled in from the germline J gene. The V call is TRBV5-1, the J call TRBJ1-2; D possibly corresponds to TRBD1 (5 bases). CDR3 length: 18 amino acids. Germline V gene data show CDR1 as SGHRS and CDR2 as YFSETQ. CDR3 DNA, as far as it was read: TGCGCCAGCAGCGCGGGACTAGCGGGGGGAGGCTACACAGATACC. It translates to CASSAGLAGGGYTDT. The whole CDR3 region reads CASSAGLAGGGYTDTYTF.

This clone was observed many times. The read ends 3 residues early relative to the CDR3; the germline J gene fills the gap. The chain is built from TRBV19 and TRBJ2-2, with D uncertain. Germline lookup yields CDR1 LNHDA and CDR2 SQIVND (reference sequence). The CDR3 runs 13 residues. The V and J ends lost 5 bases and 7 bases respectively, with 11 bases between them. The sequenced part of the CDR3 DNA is TGTGCCAGTAGTCAAGACCGGGTCGGGGAG. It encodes CASSQDRVGE. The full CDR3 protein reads CASSQDRVGELFF.

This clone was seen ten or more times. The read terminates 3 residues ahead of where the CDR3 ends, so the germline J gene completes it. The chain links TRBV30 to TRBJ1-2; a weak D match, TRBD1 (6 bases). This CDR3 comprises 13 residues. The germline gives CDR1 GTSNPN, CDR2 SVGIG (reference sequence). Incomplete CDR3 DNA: TGTGCCGGAAGACAGGTTAGCTCCTACGAC. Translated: CAGRQVSSYD. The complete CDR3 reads CAGRQVSSYDYTF.

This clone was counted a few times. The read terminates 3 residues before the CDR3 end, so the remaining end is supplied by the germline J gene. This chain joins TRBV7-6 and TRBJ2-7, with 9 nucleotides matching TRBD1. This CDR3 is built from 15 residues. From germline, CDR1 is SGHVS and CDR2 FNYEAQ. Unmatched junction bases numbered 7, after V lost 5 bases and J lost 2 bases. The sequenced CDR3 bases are TGTGCCAGCAGCGGGGGGACAGGGCCGGCCTACGAG. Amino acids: CASSGGTGPAYE. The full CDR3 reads CASSGGTGPAYEQYF.